Below, one T cell receptor (beta chain) is given with its context. A second PCR of roughly 6 to 12 cycles used a sample-barcoded 5' primer and a J-beta primer mix. From the 5' RACE reads, TCRdb called clonotypes with MiXCR, one entry per CDR3 protein. The top ten clones hold under 20% of a sample with more than 1 million distinct CDR3 sequences, 45% of them seen once. These data originate in a study of blood T cells in healthy people across ages. Germline assignment: CDR1 GTSNPN and CDR2 SVGIG (reference sequence). Unmatched junction bases numbered 7, after V lost 1 base and J lost 4 bases. The CDR3 spans 15 residues.

This TCR derives from a woman aged 55-70 years in good health. Source material: blood. The V call is TRBV30, the J call TRBJ1-5; 7 nucleotides align to TRBD1. The CDR3 DNA sequence: TGTGCCTGGAGTGCGGAGACAGGGTGGAATCAGCCCCAGCATTTT. Its translation: CAWSAETGWNQPQHF.